These 21 T cell receptor beta chains share one sample of origin, sequenced in a study of shared clonotypes between healthy human individuals. The assay was immunoSEQ multiplex PCR, and TCRdb's table has in-frame clones only and misses some. The profile shows about 2 million clones, roughly 95% of them singletons. CD8 cells classed as naive were CD45RO-negative and positively selected for CCR7, excluding terminally differentiated effector memory CD45RA+ cells. Input material: naive CD8+ T cells sorted from blood. The receptors derive from a man aged 18 to 29 in good health.

The gene calls are TRBV7-2 and TRBJ2-1; D is possibly TRBD2 (5 bases). Germline V gene sequence: CDR1 SGHTA, CDR2 FQGNSA. V lost 2 bases and J lost 5, with 13 bases in between. The CDR3 is 15 residues long. CDR3 region: CASSLKVAIDNEQFF. CDR3 nucleotide sequence: TGTGCCAGCAGCTTAAAGGTAGCGATCGACAATGAGCAGTTCTTC.

The chain uses TRBV30 and TRBJ2-7; D remains unclear. The V gene lost 4 bases and the J gene lost 0 bases, with 7 bases spanning the gap. Germline-derived CDR1 and CDR2 are GTSNPN and SVGIG (reference sequence). This CDR3 has 12 amino acids. The CDR3 loop is CAWTNSSYEQYF. Written as DNA, the CDR3 is TGTGCCTGGACGAACTCCTCCTACGAGCAGTACTTC.

This clone appeared once. DNA for the CDR3: TGTGCCAGCAGCTTAGGGCCGGGTCCCAGGGGAGATACGCAGTATTTT. Translated, it gives CASSLGPGPRGDTQYF. The chain employs TRBV7-6 and TRBJ2-3, with TRBD1 as a possible D gene (6 bases). Trimming left V 1 base short and J 5 bases short, with 16 bases between. Germline V gives CDR1 SGHVS, CDR2 FNYEAQ. The CDR3 extends over 16 amino acids.

The V call is TRBV6-1, the J call TRBJ2-7; 11 bases are a match to TRBD1. Germline V gene data show CDR1 as MNHNS and CDR2 as SASEGT. V dropped 6 bases and J dropped 4; count of bases not matched to a gene: 5. The CDR3 extends over 14 amino acids. As DNA, the CDR3 is TGTGCCAGCAGGATGGGACAGGGGGTGTACGAGCAGTACTTC. This translates into CASRMGQGVYEQYF.

The V call is TRBV5-6, the J call TRBJ2-5; D perhaps matches TRBD2 (5 bases). Trimming took 5 bases from V and 2 from J, leaving 10 bases between them. Germline V lookup: CDR1 SGHDT, CDR2 YYEEEE. The CDR3 contains 13 residues. The CDR3 reads CASSGLSQETQYF. The CDR3 DNA sequence: TGTGCCAGCAGTGGACTGAGTCAAGAGACCCAGTACTTC.

V and J are TRBV5-6 and TRBJ1-1; D remains unclear. The CDR3 is 14 amino acids. Germline values: CDR1 SGHDT, CDR2 YYEEEE. V lost 0 bases, J lost 1 base, and 7 bases lay in between. For the CDR3, the DNA is TGTGCCAGCAGCTTGGTGGCAGGGAACACTGAAGCTTTCTTT. It codes for CASSLVAGNTEAFF. The complete variable domain, with remaining parts taken from reference TRBV5-6 and TRBJ1-1, reads DAGVTQSPTHLIKTRGQQVTLRCSPKSGHDTVSWYQQALGQGPQFIFQYYEEEERQRGNFPDRFSGHQFPNYSSELNVNALLLGDSALYLCASSLVAGNTEAFFGQGTRLTVV.

This sequence joins TRBV27 and TRBJ2-1; D not resolved. This CDR3 is 13 amino acids long. V was trimmed by 5 bases and J by 7 bases, leaving 12 bases between them. Germline V gives CDR1 MNHEY, CDR2 SMNVEV (reference sequence). DNA for the CDR3: TGTGCCAGCAGTCCAGAAACTTGGAATGAGCAGTTCTTC. It codes for CASSPETWNEQFF.

J is TRBJ1-3 and V is TRBV9; D remains unclear. The CDR3 is 15 residues long. Germline V gene data show CDR1 as SGDLS and CDR2 as YYNGEE. Trimming left V 4 bases short and J 0 bases short, with 11 bases between. CDR3 DNA sequence: TGTGCCAGCAGCACCACCTGGGGCTCTGGAAACACCATATATTTT. As protein: CASSTTWGSGNTIYF.

This rearrangement joins TRBV13 to TRBJ2-1; D may correspond to TRBD1 or TRBD2 (5 bases each). The V gene lost 4 bases and the J gene lost 15 bases, with 13 bases spanning the gap. Germline CDR1 and CDR2: PRHDT and FYEKMQ (reference sequence). The CDR3 is 11 amino acids. DNA for the CDR3: TGTGCCAGCAGCTCCGGGACCCCTCCGTTCTTC. Its translation: CASSSGTPPFF.

This chain joins TRBV13 and TRBJ2-1; 8 bases are shared with TRBD2. The J segment lost 5 bases and the V segment lost 4 bases, leaving 10 bases of the junction unmatched. From germline, CDR1 is PRHDT and CDR2 FYEKMQ (reference sequence). This CDR3 has 16 amino acids. The CDR3 spells CASSSAGSGGNNEQFF. The CDR3 nucleotides are TGTGCCAGCAGCTCCGCGGGGAGCGGGGGTAACAATGAGCAGTTCTTC.

This clone was picked up one time. The chain couples TRBV28 to TRBJ1-2, with a possible D match to TRBD1 (6 bases). Germline V gives CDR1 MDHEN, CDR2 SYDVKM. The length of the CDR3 is 16 residues. Trimming shortened V by 6 bases and J by 0 bases, and 17 bases separated the two germline ends. The CDR3 is CASSGMGGPANYGYTF. CDR3 nucleotide sequence: TGTGCCAGCAGCGGGATGGGGGGGCCAGCTAACTATGGCTACACCTTC.

This clone appeared a single time. The chain is built from TRBV7-6 and TRBJ2-7, with 7 bases lining up with TRBD2. With 1 base clipped from V and 6 bases from J, the junction kept 12 bases outside the gene matches. There are 16 residues in the CDR3. Germline loops: CDR1 SGHVS, CDR2 FNYEAQ. This CDR3 is CASSLDGGEGSVEQYF. The DNA for the CDR3 is TGTGCCAGCAGCTTAGATGGGGGGGAGGGCTCTGTCGAGCAGTACTTC.

This chain links TRBV19 with TRBJ2-7; TRBD1 matches at 8 bases. Germline V gene data show CDR1 as LNHDA and CDR2 as SQIVND (reference sequence). The CDR3 is 11 residues long. V shed 8 bases, J shed 7 bases, and the junction held 4 bases outside the gene matches. CDR3 nucleotide sequence: TGTGCCAGTCGACAGGGGTTGGAGCAGTACTTC. Translated: CASRQGLEQYF.

This clone showed up just once. The chain recombines TRBV27 with TRBJ1-1, with no clear D. The CDR3 consists of 14 residues. Trimming removed 4 bases from V and 0 bases from J, with 9 bases in between. Germline CDR1 and CDR2: MNHEY and SMNVEV (reference sequence). The CDR3 DNA follows: TGTGCCAGCAGTTACCTGGCTATGAACACTGAAGCTTTCTTT. Amino acid sequence: CASSYLAMNTEAFF.

The chain combines TRBV10-2 with TRBJ2-3; D is possibly TRBD2 (5 bases). This CDR3 spans 13 amino acids. Germline CDR1 is WSHSY and CDR2 is SAAADI. V lost 8 bases to trimming and J lost 2 bases, with 11 bases between them. CDR3 coding DNA: TGCGCCAGCGGGTGGCTAGCCACAGATACGCAGTATTTT. Translating gives CASGWLATDTQYF.

The V gene is TRBV2, the J gene TRBJ2-2, with 8 bases fitting TRBD1. Germline loops: CDR1 SNHLY, CDR2 FYNNEI. CDR3 length equals 13 residues. Unmatched junction bases numbered 2, after V lost 10 bases and J lost 1 base. The chain's CDR3 is CATGTGNTGELFF. Written as DNA, the CDR3 is TGTGCCACCGGGACAGGGAACACCGGGGAGCTGTTTTTT.

V usage is TRBV28 and J usage is TRBJ2-1, with 9 bases aligning to TRBD2. The CDR3 spans 14 residues. Germline trimming cut 2 bases from V and 8 bases from J; bases unmatched to any gene: 4. From germline, CDR1 is MDHEN and CDR2 SYDVKM. The CDR3 DNA reads as TGTGCCAGCAGTTTAGCGGGGGGGCACGATGAGCAGTTCTTC. This gives the protein CASSLAGGHDEQFF.

About this clone itself: Distinct nucleotide sequences in the sample also encode this CDR3. The chain recombines TRBV9 with TRBJ2-6; D gene ambiguous. Trimming pared 2 bases from V and 0 bases from J, leaving 6 bases between. This CDR3 spans 15 amino acids. Germline V lookup: CDR1 SGDLS, CDR2 YYNGEE. The CDR3, as DNA: TGTGCCAGCAGCGTTGCCAGCTCTGGGGCCAACGTCCTGACTTTC. Protein sequence: CASSVASSGANVLTF.

The V call is TRBV4-1, the J call TRBJ2-1; 8 bases fit TRBD2. The germline V gene has CDR1 MGHRA and CDR2 YSYEKL. Losses at the gene ends were 4 bases for V and 5 bases for J; bases not matched to a gene: 10. The CDR3 is 16 residues long. CDR3 sequence reads: CASSPTGGAFDNEQFF. In DNA form, the CDR3 reads TGCGCCAGCAGCCCAACCGGGGGGGCCTTCGACAATGAGCAGTTCTTC.

The gene calls are TRBV18 and TRBJ2-5, with D perhaps TRBD2 (5 bases). The CDR3 has 15 amino acids. Germline CDR1 and CDR2: KGHSH and LQKENI. V was trimmed by 1 base and J by 4 bases, leaving 13 bases between them. The CDR3 DNA is TGTGCCAGCTCACCACTCGGGGTAGGCGGAGAGACCCAGTACTTC. Translation gives CASSPLGVGGETQYF.

The genes are TRBV9 and TRBJ2-3, with D perhaps matching TRBD2 (5 bases). V was trimmed by 0 bases and J by 2 bases, leaving 10 bases between them. The CDR3 loop spans 15 amino acids. Looked up from germline, CDR1 is SGDLS and CDR2 is YYNGEE. CDR3 sequence: CASSVGIGNTDTQYF. CDR3 bases: TGTGCCAGCAGCGTAGGTATCGGGAACACAGATACGCAGTATTTT.